These T cell receptor beta chains were read from a single sample in a study of T cell clones after liver transplantation. Clones were read by immunoSEQ multiplex PCR, and TCRdb kept only the in-frame ones, dropping some. The data contain some 70,000 clones, 80% of them seen just once; the ten biggest clones take up about 0.64%. The sequences come from CD4+ T cells from blood, collected before liver transplant. The receptors come from a human donor who received a liver transplant. Each CDR3 is given with its conserved first and last residue.

j_call	v_call	cdr3_aa
TRBJ2-7	TRBV11-2	CASSSSRVGSYEQYF
TRBJ2-1	TRBV12-5	CASGPGQGQNEQFF
TRBJ2-3	TRBV11-2	CASSLVAGHPDTQYF
TRBJ1-2	TRBV30	CAWSLTGPYGYTF
TRBJ2-2	TRBV7-3	CASSLRGGANTGELFF
TRBJ2-1	TRBV19	CASRRPGRTSNEQFF
TRBJ1-1	TRBV28	CASSPRTGINTEAFF
TRBJ2-5	TRBV11-2	CASSKEEGVTQYF
TRBJ1-5	TRBV9	CASSVGDTNQPQHF
TRBJ1-2	TRBV11-2	CASSFTQPNYGYTF
TRBJ2-7	TRBV11-2	CASSSIRTSGSFLNF
TRBJ1-3	TRBV16	CASSPSGFSGNTIYF
TRBJ1-4	TRBV4-2	CASSPRQGIEKLFF
TRBJ1-3	TRBV14	CASSRYRGSGNTIYF
TRBJ2-3	TRBV6-6	CASSYSSGGLTDTQYF
TRBJ2-7	TRBV10-1	CASSRGNSYEQYF
TRBJ2-3	TRBV4-1	CASSQPLRKARTDTQYF
TRBJ2-1	TRBV28	CASSLLAGAYNEQFF
TRBJ2-3	TRBV19	CASSRQGRLAADTQYF
TRBJ2-5	TRBV18	CASSLSGETQYF
TRBJ2-5	TRBV9	CASSAGGLYKETQYF
TRBJ2-5	TRBV6-1	CASSEGWGLQETQYF
TRBJ2-7	TRBV5-1	CASSPVVGAYEQYF
TRBJ1-2	TRBV5-6	CASSLKGQFIYGYTF
TRBJ2-1	TRBV4-1	CASRSRLGEQFF
TRBJ1-5	TRBV11-2	CASSSDRGQPQHF
TRBJ2-7	TRBV27	CASSFGGISYEQYF
TRBJ1-1	TRBV6-6	CASSSRTPLGNTEAFF
TRBJ2-3	TRBV4-2	CASSQGRGTDTQYF
TRBJ1-3	TRBV11-2	CASSLRRISGNTIYF
TRBJ1-1	TRBV10-3	CAISDPGTGNTEAFF
TRBJ2-6	TRBV11-1	CASTTSWAGANVLTF
TRBJ1-1	TRBV6-6	CASSLPGGVGNTEAFF
TRBJ2-5	TRBV6-5	CASSYSPGGLGTQYF
TRBJ2-1	TRBV13	CASSLTGESYNEQFF
TRBJ1-2	TRBV5-6	CASSLEEHGYTF
TRBJ2-3	TRBV2	CASSIAGGPTDTQYF
TRBJ1-3	TRBV5-4	CASSLDDTTGDF
TRBJ1-1	TRBV5-1	CASSTTGRTEAFF
TRBJ2-2	TRBV5-4	CASTVQGFRTGELFF
TRBJ1-4	TRBV29-1	CSVGPGTADEKLFF
TRBJ1-3	TRBV5-1	CASSLGSGSSGNTIYF